The 15 T cell receptor beta chains listed next were all sequenced from one sample in a study of immune heterogeneity within non-small cell lung tumors. Template input, which was bulk tumor genomic DNA, totaled 450 to 600 ng per sample. During surgery, each primary tumor gave multiple biopsies spaced as far apart as possible. Patients underwent curative surgery for non-small cell lung cancer (untreated and newly diagnosed). Multiplex PCR was performed with 32 V and 13 J primers, and it amplified TCR beta CDR3. TCRdb passed the multiplex PCR reads through MiXCR, listing each CDR3 protein once. The table has more than 10,000 distinct CDR3 sequences, roughly 29% seen once. The specimen sequenced was lung tumor tissue. The receptor source for this set is a man aged 45-60 years with non-small cell lung cancer.

As regards this clonotype: Being one base from a much bigger clone, this may be a read error. The chain couples TRBV19 to TRBJ2-1; D gene ambiguous. This CDR3 region has 17 residues. From germline, CDR1 is LNHDA and CDR2 SQIVND (reference sequence). CDR3 nucleotides: TGTGCCAGTAGTATAGGAGGTCGGACGGGCTCCTACAATGAGAAGTTCTTC. Translation gives CASSIGGRTGSYNEKFF.

This clonotype is medium-sized by share. The chain recombines TRBV5-1 with TRBJ2-3, with a possible D match to TRBD2 (5 bases). The ends were cut back, 0 bases at V and 3 bases at J, with 11 bases in the middle. This CDR3 spans 15 amino acids. The V gene's germline CDR1 is SGHRS and CDR2 YFSETQ. For the CDR3, the DNA is TGCGCCAGCAGCTTGGTGGTGGGGAGAACAGATACGCAGTATTTT. This translates into CASSLVVGRTDTQYF.

This clonotype was seen ten or more times. The rearrangement joins TRBV4-2 to TRBJ2-3, with D perhaps matching TRBD1 or TRBD2 (10 bases each). This CDR3 spans 20 amino acids. The V gene's germline CDR1 is LGHNA and CDR2 YNFKEQ. The ends were cut back, 3 bases at V and 1 base at J, with 26 bases in the middle. CDR3 bases: TGTGCCAGCAGCCAGATGACAGGGGGCGCAGGGACTAGCGGCACAGATACGCAGTATTTT. It encodes CASSQMTGGAGTSGTDTQYF.

This clonotype was observed a few times. This chain links TRBV10-3 with TRBJ1-5; 7 bases map to TRBD1. Germline V gene data show CDR1 as ENHRY and CDR2 as SYGVKD. The CDR3 has 15 residues. V lost 2 bases to trimming and J lost 1 base; unmatched junction nucleotides: 2. The CDR3 nucleotides read TGTGCCATCAGTGAGGGGACAGAAAGCAATCAGCCCCAGCATTTT. Protein sequence: CAISEGTESNQPQHF.

By frequency in the sample, this clonotype is medium-sized. This chain connects TRBV19 to TRBJ2-2; either TRBD1 or TRBD2 may supply D (5 bases each). The CDR3 runs 15 residues. The ends were cut back, 5 bases at V and 5 bases at J, with 15 bases in the middle. CDR1 is LNHDA, CDR2 SQIVND, per germline (reference sequence). CDR3 region: CASSSAQGRTGELFF. Written as DNA, the CDR3 is TGTGCCAGTAGTTCGGCGCAGGGACGGACCGGGGAGCTGTTTTTT. The full variable domain, its missing parts supplied by reference TRBV19 and TRBJ2-2, is DGGITQSPKYLFRKEGQNVTLSCEQNLNHDAMYWYRQDPGQGLRLIYYSQIVNDFQKGDIAEGYSVSREKKESFPLTVTSAQKNPTAFYLCASSSAQGRTGELFFGEGSRLTVL.

This clonotype ranks as medium-sized. V gene TRBV29-1 combines with J gene TRBJ2-6; no firm D call. The germline CDR1 and CDR2 sequences are SQVTM and ANQGSEA. The CDR3 is 13 residues long. The V and J ends lost 4 bases and 3 bases respectively, with 7 bases between them. The CDR3 protein is CSVARLGANVLTF. CDR3 DNA: TGCAGCGTTGCCAGGCTTGGGGCCAACGTCCTGACTTTC. Combining the CDR3 with reference TRBV29-1 and TRBJ2-6 gives the whole variable domain SAVISQKPSRDICQRGTSLTIQCQVDSQVTMMFWYRQQPGQSLTLIATANQGSEATYESGFVIDKFPISRPNLTFSTLTVSNMSPEDSSIYLCSVARLGANVLTFGAGSRLTVL.

There are many counts of this clonotype. Here the CDR3 reads CASSYGQGNSPLHF. In DNA form, the CDR3 reads TGTGCCAGCAGCTACGGACAGGGGAATTCACCCCTCCACTTT. V usage is TRBV7-9 and J usage is TRBJ1-6, with TRBD1 identical over 9 bases. The germline gives CDR1 SEHNR, CDR2 FQNEAQ (reference sequence). The length of the CDR3 is 14 residues. J gave up 7 bases and V 4 bases, and 2 bases lay outside the gene matches. The full variable domain, in which reference TRBV7-9 and TRBJ1-6 provide the parts outside the CDR3, is DTGVSQNPRHKITKRGQNVTFRCDPISEHNRLYWYRQTLGQGPEFLTYFQNEAQLEKSRLLSDRFSAERPKGSFSTLEIQRTEQGDSAMYLCASSYGQGNSPLHFGNGTRLTVT.

Worth noting for this clonotype: With a much larger clone just one base away, this may be a read error. The chain combines TRBV2 with TRBJ2-2; D remains unclear. The CDR3 sequence is 13 residues long. Germline lookup yields CDR1 SNHLY and CDR2 FYNNEI. The CDR3 loop reads CAISEEAVGELFF. The CDR3 DNA is TGTGCCATCAGTGAAGAGGCAGTCGGGGAGCTGTTTTTT.

This clonotype was detected only a few times. The chain is built from TRBV20-1 and TRBJ2-4; 12 bases line up with TRBD2. Germline CDR1 DFQATT, CDR2 SNEGSKA (reference sequence). Trimming cost V 3 bases and J 6 bases; bases outside gene matches: 6. This CDR3 is built from 15 residues. For the CDR3, the DNA is TGCAGTGCTAGTGGTGAACTAGCGGGAGGAAACATTCAGTACTTC. Protein: CSASGELAGGNIQYF.

This clonotype was seen repeatedly, ten times or more. The V and J genes are TRBV6-6 and TRBJ2-1, with unresolved D. Germline values: CDR1 MNHNY, CDR2 SVGAGI (reference sequence). The CDR3 loop spans 15 amino acids. V lost 2 bases, J lost 0 bases, and 8 bases lay in between. The CDR3 DNA sequence: TGTGCCAGCAGTTACGACCCTAGCTCCTACAATGAGCAGTTCTTC. This translates into CASSYDPSSYNEQFF.

This chain links TRBV10-2 with TRBJ1-5; D not certain. Germline-derived CDR1 and CDR2 are WSHSY and SAAADI. There are 13 residues in the CDR3. With 2 bases removed from V and 5 bases from J, the gap between germline ends came to 7 bases. CDR3 sequence reads: CASSEDGDQPQHF. The CDR3 DNA sequence: TGCGCCAGCAGTGAGGACGGGGATCAGCCCCAGCATTTT.

By frequency in the sample, this clonotype is medium-sized (0.01 to 0.1%). J is TRBJ2-1 and V is TRBV6-4, with D possibly TRBD2 on 7 matching bases. The CDR3 totals 12 residues. Germline V gene sequence: CDR1 MRHNA, CDR2 SNTAGT. V gave up 11 bases and J gave up 8 bases, with 16 bases separating them. The DNA of the CDR3 is TGTGCCGTCCCCCCGGGGGGCGATGAGCAGTTCTTC. This encodes CAVPPGGDEQFF.

By sample fraction, this clonotype is large. This chain links TRBV6-5 with TRBJ1-1; D is unresolved. Trimming shortened V by 0 bases and J by 8 bases, and 4 bases separated the two germline ends. The length of the CDR3 is 11 residues. Germline V gene lookup returns CDR1 MNHEY and CDR2 SVGAGI. The CDR3 is CASSYSGEAFF. For the CDR3, the DNA is TGTGCCAGCAGTTACTCCGGGGAAGCTTTCTTT.

The table lists this clonotype with many counts. The chain employs TRBV19 and TRBJ2-1; 11 nucleotides align to TRBD2. V lost 5 bases and J lost 1; bases outside the gene matches: 10. In germline, CDR1 is LNHDA, CDR2 SQIVND (reference sequence). The CDR3 sequence is 18 residues long. The CDR3, as DNA: TGTGCCAGTAGTGCCATTCTAGCGGGAGGTTCTTCCTACAATGAGCAGTTCTTC. It is translated as CASSAILAGGSSYNEQFF.

Sample share makes this clonotype medium-sized. V and J are TRBV5-1 and TRBJ2-1; a weak D match, TRBD2 (5 bases). This CDR3 region has 14 residues. From germline, CDR1 is SGHRS and CDR2 YFSETQ. Trimming shortened V by 2 bases and J by 6 bases, and 12 bases separated the two germline ends. This CDR3 is CASSLSGTSNEQFF. CDR3 coding DNA: TGCGCCAGCAGCTTATCTGGTACTAGCAATGAGCAGTTCTTC.